The T cell receptor beta chain described here comes from a study of breast tumors, draining lymph nodes, adjacent tissues listed by TCRdb under 2016. For the wider study: In breast cancer patients, the study compared the TCR beta repertoires of tumor, adjacent nontumor tissue and axillary lymph nodes. In human breast cancer, the study set out to evaluate how tumor, surrounding tissue and draining lymph node repertoires relate to one another and whether T cells may move between these sites. The paper as a whole reports these results and caveats: The study presented the conclusion that tumor T cells originate in lymph nodes as consistent with a hypothesis, not as something directly demonstrated. Tumor and nontumor tissue repertoires were significantly more similar in luminal-like than in basal-like breast cancer. A scenario in which most tumor T cells derive from the lymph node and then expand within tumor tissue was judged to be consistent with the data. T-cell repertoire diversity in tumors was found to be lower than in lymph nodes but higher than in nontumor tissue, and preferential V and J gene usage was observed.

Lymph node samples came from the axillary draining lymph nodes of breast cancer patients. Worth noting for this clonotype: Its antigen is unknown. Per-base quality was not reported, and no clone a single base away is much larger than it.

Reading the germline V gene (reference sequence) gives CDR1 MNHEY and CDR2 SMNVEV. V loses 9 bases of germline sequence and J loses 8 bases, and the interval between the two ends is 22 bases. Spanning cysteine to phenylalanine, the CDR3 consists of 15 amino acids. Only the CDR3 portion is preserved as DNA: 45 bases, with reading frame beginning at the first base. These reads were obtained on an Illumina HiSeq 2000. TCR beta chain libraries were generated through multiplex PCR amplification. High-throughput sequencing was used to analyze the amplified TCR beta chain products. The raw public data were reprocessed by TCRdb itself: fastp quality trimming at Q25, MiXCR clonotype calling, in-frame beta chains only. Entries that share a CDR3 protein sequence are merged under the most common genes and DNA. For this sample the table gives 150,000 to 200,000 distinct CDR3 sequences, of which about 30% were detected only once. The leading ten clones occupy about 3.8% of the sample.

Source material: axillary lymph node tissue. The receptor was derived from a female donor with breast cancer. Some clones in this sample may be carry-over from other donors' samples. The rearranged segments are TRBV27 and TRBJ1-4; TRBD1 is possibly the D segment (6 matching bases). CDR3 sequence: CARGTRGALGEKLFF. The bases are TGTGCCAGGGGTACGCGGGGGGCCCTAGGGGAAAAACTGTTTTTT. The reference TRBV27 and TRBJ1-4 proteins fill in what lies around the CDR3, so the full variable domain reads EAQVTQNPRYLITVTGKKLTVTCSQNMNHEYMSWYRQDPGLGLRQIYYSMNVEVTDKGDVPEGYKVSRKEKRNFPLILESPSPNQTSLYFCARGTRGALGEKLFFGSGTQLSVL.